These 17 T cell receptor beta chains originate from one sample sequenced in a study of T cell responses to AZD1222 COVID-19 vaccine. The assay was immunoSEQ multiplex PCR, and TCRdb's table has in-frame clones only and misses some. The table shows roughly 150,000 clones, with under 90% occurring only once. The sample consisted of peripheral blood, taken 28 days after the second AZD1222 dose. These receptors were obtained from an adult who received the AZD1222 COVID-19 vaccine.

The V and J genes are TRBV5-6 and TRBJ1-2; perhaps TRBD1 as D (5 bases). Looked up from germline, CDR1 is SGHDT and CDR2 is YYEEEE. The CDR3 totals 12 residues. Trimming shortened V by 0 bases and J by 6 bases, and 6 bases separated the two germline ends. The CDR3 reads CASSLGGNGYTF. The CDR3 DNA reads TGTGCCAGCAGCTTGGGGGGGAATGGCTACACCTTC. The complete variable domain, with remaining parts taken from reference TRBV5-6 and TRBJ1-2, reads DAGVTQSPTHLIKTRGQQVTLRCSPKSGHDTVSWYQQALGQGPQFIFQYYEEEERQRGNFPDRFSGHQFPNYSSELNVNALLLGDSALYLCASSLGGNGYTFGSGTRLTVV.

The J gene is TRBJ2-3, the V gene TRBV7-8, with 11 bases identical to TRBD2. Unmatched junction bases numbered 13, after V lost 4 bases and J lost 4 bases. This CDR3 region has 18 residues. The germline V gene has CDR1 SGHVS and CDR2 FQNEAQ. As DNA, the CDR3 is TGTGCCAGCAGCTCAGGACGGCTAGCGGGGGGCAGAGCAGATACGCAGTATTTT. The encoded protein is CASSSGRLAGGRADTQYF.

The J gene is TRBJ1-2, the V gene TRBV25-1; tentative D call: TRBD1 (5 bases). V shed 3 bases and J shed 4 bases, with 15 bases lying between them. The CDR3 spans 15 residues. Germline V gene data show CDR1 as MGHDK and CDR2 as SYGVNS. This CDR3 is CASSDPNGGIYGYTF. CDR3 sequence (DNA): TGTGCCAGCAGTGATCCTAACGGGGGGATCTATGGCTACACCTTC.

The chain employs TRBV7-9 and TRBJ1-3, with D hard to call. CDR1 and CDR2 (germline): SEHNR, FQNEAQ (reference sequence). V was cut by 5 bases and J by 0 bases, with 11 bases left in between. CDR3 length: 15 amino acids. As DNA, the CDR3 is TGTGCCAGCAGCCCCACGGCGGCCTCTGGAAACACCATATATTTT. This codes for CASSPTAASGNTIYF. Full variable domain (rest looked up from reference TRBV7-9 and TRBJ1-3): DTGVSQNPRHKITKRGQNVTFRCDPISEHNRLYWYRQTLGQGPEFLTYFQNEAQLEKSRLLSDRFSAERPKGSFSTLEIQRTEQGDSAMYLCASSPTAASGNTIYFGEGSWLTVV.

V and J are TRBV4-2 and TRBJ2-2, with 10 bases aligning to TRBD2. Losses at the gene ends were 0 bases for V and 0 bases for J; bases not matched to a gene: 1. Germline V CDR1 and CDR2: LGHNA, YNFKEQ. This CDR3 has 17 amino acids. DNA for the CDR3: TGTGCCAGCAGCCAAGAACTAGCGGGGACGAACACCGGGGAGCTGTTTTTT. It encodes CASSQELAGTNTGELFF.

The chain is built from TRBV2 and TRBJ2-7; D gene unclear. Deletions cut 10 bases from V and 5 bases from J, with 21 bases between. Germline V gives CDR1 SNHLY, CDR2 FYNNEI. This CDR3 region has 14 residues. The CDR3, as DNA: TGTGCCACCCTCCGGGCAGGACCCCCTGACGAGCAGTACTTC. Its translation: CATLRAGPPDEQYF.

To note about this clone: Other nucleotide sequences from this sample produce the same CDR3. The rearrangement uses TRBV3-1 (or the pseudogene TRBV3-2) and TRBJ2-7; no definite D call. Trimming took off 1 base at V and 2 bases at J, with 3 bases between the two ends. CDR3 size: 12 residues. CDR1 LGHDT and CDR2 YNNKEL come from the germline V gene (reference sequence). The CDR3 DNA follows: TGTGCCAGCAGCCAAGGCCCCTACGAGCAGTACTTC. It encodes CASSQGPYEQYF.

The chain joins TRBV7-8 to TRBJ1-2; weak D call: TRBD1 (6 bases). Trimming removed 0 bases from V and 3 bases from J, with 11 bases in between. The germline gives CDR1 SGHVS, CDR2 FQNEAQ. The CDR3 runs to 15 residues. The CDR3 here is CASSLAGAGDYGYTF. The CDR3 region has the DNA TGTGCCAGCAGCTTAGCGGGGGCAGGGGACTATGGCTACACCTTC.

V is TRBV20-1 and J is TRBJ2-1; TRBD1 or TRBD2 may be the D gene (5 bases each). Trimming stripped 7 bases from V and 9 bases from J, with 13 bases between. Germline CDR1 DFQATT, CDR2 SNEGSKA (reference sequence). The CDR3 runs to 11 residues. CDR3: CSVIRGPEQFF. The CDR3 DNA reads TGCAGTGTTATCCGGGGACCTGAGCAGTTCTTC.

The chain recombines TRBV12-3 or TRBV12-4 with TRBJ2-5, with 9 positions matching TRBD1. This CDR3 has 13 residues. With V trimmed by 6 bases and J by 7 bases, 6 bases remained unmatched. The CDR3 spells CASRADRGMTQYF. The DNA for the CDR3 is TGTGCCAGCAGAGCGGACAGGGGAATGACCCAGTACTTC.

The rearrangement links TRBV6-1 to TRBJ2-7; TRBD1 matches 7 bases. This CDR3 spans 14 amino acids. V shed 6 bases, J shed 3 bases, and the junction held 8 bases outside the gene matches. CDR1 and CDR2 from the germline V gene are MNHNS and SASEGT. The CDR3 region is CASRLTGRSYEQYV. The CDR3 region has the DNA TGTGCCAGCAGGCTGACAGGGAGAAGCTACGAGCAGTACGTC.

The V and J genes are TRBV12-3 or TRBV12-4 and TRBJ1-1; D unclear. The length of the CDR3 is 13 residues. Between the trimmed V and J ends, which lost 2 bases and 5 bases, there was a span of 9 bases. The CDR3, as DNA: TGTGCCAGCAGTTTATCGGTTGCAACTGAAGCTTTCTTT. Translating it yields CASSLSVATEAFF.

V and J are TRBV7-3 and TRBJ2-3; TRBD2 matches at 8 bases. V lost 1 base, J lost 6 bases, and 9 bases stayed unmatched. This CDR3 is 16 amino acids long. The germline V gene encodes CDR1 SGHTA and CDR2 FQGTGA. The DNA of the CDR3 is TGTGCCAGCAGCTTAATTGGTACTAGCGGCAGGGATACGCAGTATTTT. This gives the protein CASSLIGTSGRDTQYF.

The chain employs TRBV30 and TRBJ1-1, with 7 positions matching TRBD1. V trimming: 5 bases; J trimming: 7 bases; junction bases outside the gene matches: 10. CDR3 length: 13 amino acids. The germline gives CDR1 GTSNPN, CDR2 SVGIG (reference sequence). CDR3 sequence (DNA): TGTGCCTGGGGGCGCGAACAGGGGCTTGAAGCTTTCTTT. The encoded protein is CAWGREQGLEAFF.

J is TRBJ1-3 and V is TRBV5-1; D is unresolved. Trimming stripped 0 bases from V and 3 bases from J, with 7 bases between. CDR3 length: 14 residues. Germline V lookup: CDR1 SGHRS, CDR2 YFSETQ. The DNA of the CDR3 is TGCGCCAGCAGCTTGGGTCAGTTTGGAAACACCATATATTTT. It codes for CASSLGQFGNTIYF.

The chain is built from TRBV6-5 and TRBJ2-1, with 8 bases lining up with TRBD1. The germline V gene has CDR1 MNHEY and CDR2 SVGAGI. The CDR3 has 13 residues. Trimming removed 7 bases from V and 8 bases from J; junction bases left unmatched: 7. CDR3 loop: CASIGQGMHEQFF. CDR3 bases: TGTGCCAGCATCGGACAGGGTATGCATGAGCAGTTCTTC.

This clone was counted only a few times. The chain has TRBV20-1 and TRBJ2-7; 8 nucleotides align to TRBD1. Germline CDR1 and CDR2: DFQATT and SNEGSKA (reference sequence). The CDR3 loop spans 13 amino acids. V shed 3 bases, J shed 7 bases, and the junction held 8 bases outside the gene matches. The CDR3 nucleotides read TGCAGTGCTAGTTCGACAGGGGTCGGTGAGCAGTACTTC. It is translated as CSASSTGVGEQYF.